The 9 T cell receptor beta chains given below trace back to one sample, sequenced in a study of PD-1 blockade in classical Hodgkin lymphoma. Every patient had relapsed following autologous stem cell transplantation, and cohorts differed in brentuximab vedotin exposure. TCRdb's table, derived via immunoSEQ multiplex PCR, lists solely in-frame clones and lacks some. Among about 85,000 clones listed, nearly 95% were seen once. The source material was peripheral blood mononuclear cells (PBMCs), sampled before the second cycle of nivolumab. The receptors shown here come from a human donor with classical Hodgkin lymphoma.

In the case of this clone: One end of the junction does not line up with germline, which may come from a read error. V is TRBV7-9 and J is TRBJ2-1, with 11 bases fitting TRBD2. This CDR3 is 17 amino acids long. Germline lookup yields CDR1 SEHNR and CDR2 FQNEAQ (reference sequence). The CDR3 loop is CANSGINSGRAAGEQFF. The DNA of the CDR3 is TGTGCCAACAGCGGGATCAATAGCGGGAGGGCCGCCGGGGAGCAGTTCTTC.

This rearrangement joins TRBV10-2 to TRBJ1-3; no clear D gene. Trimming stripped 6 bases from V and 0 bases from J, with 6 bases between. The CDR3 is made up of 13 amino acids. CDR1 is WSHSY, CDR2 SAAADI, per germline. CDR3 in DNA: TGCGCCAGCAGAGATAGCTCTGGAAACACCATATATTTT. Translating gives CASRDSSGNTIYF.

This clone was counted a few times. The V and J genes are TRBV7-3 and TRBJ1-1; D is undetermined. Looked up from germline, CDR1 is SGHTA and CDR2 is FQGTGA. The V end lost 5 bases, the J end lost 1 base, and 8 bases lay between the germline ends. This CDR3 comprises 13 residues. CDR3: CASSVGSNTEAFF. CDR3 DNA: TGTGCCAGCAGCGTGGGATCGAACACTGAAGCTTTCTTT. Full variable domain (rest looked up from reference TRBV7-3 and TRBJ1-1): GAGVSQTPSNKVTEKGKYVELRCDPISGHTALYWYRQSLGQGPEFLIYFQGTGAADDSGLPNDRFFAVRPEGSVSTLKIQRTERGDSAVYLCASSVGSNTEAFFGQGTRLTVV.

This sequence joins TRBV27 and TRBJ2-7; D may be TRBD1 or TRBD2 (5 bases each). Germline CDR1 is MNHEY and CDR2 is SMNVEV (reference sequence). The V end lost 2 bases, the J end lost 9 bases, and 14 bases lay between the germline ends. CDR3 length: 13 amino acids. CDR3 DNA: TGTGCCAGCAGTTTAAGACAGCACCGGGGGCAGTACTTC. Its protein is CASSLRQHRGQYF.

The V and J genes are TRBV5-1 and TRBJ2-7, with D maybe TRBD1 (6 bases). The CDR3 covers 15 residues. V was pared by 3 bases and J by 0 bases, with 13 bases between. Germline CDR1 SGHRS, CDR2 YFSETQ. The CDR3 is CASSSIDRSSYEQYF. CDR3 nucleotide sequence: TGCGCCAGCAGCTCCATTGACAGGAGCTCCTACGAGCAGTACTTC.

The chain has TRBV30 and TRBJ1-6; D possibly corresponds to TRBD1 (5 bases). The CDR3 is 15 amino acids. V shed 3 bases and J shed 10 bases, with 19 bases lying between them. The V gene's germline CDR1 is GTSNPN and CDR2 SVGIG (reference sequence). The CDR3 DNA reads as TGTGCCTGGAGCCGCGGCGGGACGGCTCCCTCACCCCTCCACTTT. Protein sequence: CAWSRGGTAPSPLHF.

The rearrangement links TRBV7-9 to TRBJ2-2; TRBD2 agrees at 7 bases. CDR1 and CDR2 (germline): SEHNR, FQNEAQ (reference sequence). The CDR3 consists of 11 residues. V shed 7 bases, J shed 13 bases, and the junction held 6 bases outside the gene matches. The CDR3 DNA reads as TGTGCCAGCACCCAGCGGGAAGGGCTGTTTTTT. It codes for CASTQREGLFF. Combining the CDR3 with reference TRBV7-9 and TRBJ2-2 gives the whole variable domain DTGVSQNPRHKITKRGQNVTFRCDPISEHNRLYWYRQTLGQGPEFLTYFQNEAQLEKSRLLSDRFSAERPKGSFSTLEIQRTEQGDSAMYLCASTQREGLFFGEGSRLTVL.

The chain links TRBV11-3 to TRBJ2-1; TRBD1 is a possible D gene (8 bases). CDR3 length: 16 residues. In germline, CDR1 is SGHNT, CDR2 YENEEA. Trimming took off 5 bases at V and 2 bases at J, with 16 bases between the two ends. The CDR3 protein is CASSPQGGVAYNEQFF. The DNA of the CDR3 is TGTGCCAGCAGCCCACAGGGGGGGGTAGCCTACAATGAGCAGTTCTTC. Based on the CDR3 plus reference TRBV11-3 and TRBJ2-1, the full variable domain is EAGVVQSPRYKIIEKKQPVAFWCNPISGHNTLYWYLQNLGQGPELLIRYENEEAVDDSQLPKDRFSAERLKGVDSTLKIQPAELGDSAVYLCASSPQGGVAYNEQFFGPGTRLTVL.

The V and J genes are TRBV28 and TRBJ1-5, with 7 bases lining up with TRBD1. The junction had 10 bases not matched to a gene; V was cut back by 4 bases and J by 4 bases. This CDR3 spans 16 amino acids. The germline gives CDR1 MDHEN, CDR2 SYDVKM. The DNA of the CDR3 is TGTGCCAGCAGTTGGGACTACAGGGGAAGGAATCAGCCCCAGCATTTT. Translated, it gives CASSWDYRGRNQPQHF.